This TCR beta chain originates from a study of cytomegalovirus exposure and HLA in healthy donors. Study-wide background: Of several hundred genotyped donors, more than 75% clustered with self-reported Caucasian donors.

The junction had 5 bases not matched to a gene; V was cut back by 4 bases and J by 1 base. CDR3 length equals 14 residues. Germline V CDR1 and CDR2: SGHRS, YFSETQ. Researchers ran the PCR with 60 Vbeta and 13 Jbeta primers. Here immunoSEQ multiplex PCR was the method, and the copy in TCRdb shows in-frame clones only, minus some. This sample lists about 130,000 clones; its ten largest clones have 1.5% to 2%. The sequence came from a woman aged 40 to 50 in good health and CMV-seropositive. The rearrangement uses TRBV5-1 and TRBJ2-7; 7 bases map to TRBD1. The sample was PBMCs. This chain's CDR3 is CASSRTTGSYEQYF. The CDR3 DNA reads TGCGCCAGCAGCCGAACGACAGGGTCCTACGAGCAGTACTTC.